The subject of this entry is one TCR beta chain. This sample is part of a study of blood T cells in healthy people across ages. Study details: There was about one barcoded beta molecule captured by template switching per two T cells.

Then a second PCR, running about 6 to 12 cycles, was carried out with a sample-barcoded 5' primer and a J-beta primer mix. One entry per CDR3 protein, called by TCRdb with MiXCR from the 5' RACE reads. The data contain about 970,000 distinct CDR3 sequences, roughly half of them singletons. Input material: blood. This TCR was sampled from a woman in her sixties in good health.

The CDR3 here is CSADYGQANEQYF. Written as DNA, the CDR3 is TGCAGTGCTGACTACGGCCAGGCTAACGAGCAGTACTTC. J is TRBJ2-5 and V is TRBV20-1; maybe TRBD2 (5 bases). Judging by the DNA end, TRBJ2-7 fits better; the J call may be wrong. This CDR3 is built from 13 residues. Germline CDR1 DFQATT, CDR2 SNEGSKA (reference sequence).